This T cell receptor (beta chain) was sequenced during a study of type 1 regulatory T cells. Study as a whole: T-allo10 is an in vitro-generated, Tr1-enriched CD4 T cell product specific for alloantigen.

Only a few counts were recorded for this clonotype. TCRdb re-called the reads through MiXCR, storing one row per CDR3 protein. The data contain roughly 18,000 distinct CDR3 sequences, roughly a tenth of them singletons. Sequencing was done on a sample of CD4+ T cells, either the whole sample or a sorted fraction (not recorded which). The source of this sequence is a human donor in good health.

Here the CDR3 reads CASSLWGTSGTDTQYF. For the CDR3, the DNA is TGCGCCAGCAGCTTATGGGGGACTTCTGGGACAGATACGCAGTATTTT. V is TRBV5-1 and J is TRBJ2-3; tentatively, D is TRBD2 (6 bases). CDR3 size: 16 residues. In germline, CDR1 is SGHRS, CDR2 YFSETQ. V lost 2 bases and J 3 bases, leaving 16 bases between the germline ends.